This T cell receptor beta chain was retrieved from a study of cytomegalovirus exposure and HLA in healthy donors (dated by TCRdb to about 2017). Notes on the research overall: According to an earlier analysis of 587 of the donors, about 179 million T cells yielded approximately 120 million unique TCR beta sequences and 250 to 350 Gb of sequence data. The later analysis used no new phenotypic data to find candidate immune exposures, relying instead on TCR beta sequences and their occurrence across donors. Along with the approximately 700-subject first cohort, a separate validation cohort of around 120 different subjects was used. HLA typing included class I and class II loci at four-digit resolution. A later analysis re-analyzed previously published TCR beta repertoires from about 730 donors and added high-resolution HLA genotyping to study TCR occurrence patterns. Approximately 310 gigabases of sequencing data and tens of millions of unique TCR sequences were included in an early release covering under 650 HLA-typed donors. The study aimed to test whether signatures of past pathogen exposure could be identified by cataloging public T cell receptors. Roughly five DR-DQ haplotypes were handled as single units for association and clustering, since linkage in the cohort was strong. A later genetic analysis used genome-wide SNP genotypes for about three fifths of the roughly 700 donors, treating that subset as a discovery cohort. Typing coverage varied by locus: about 629-640 donors for A, B, C, DRB1 and DQB1; 522 for DQA1; nearly 610 for DPA1; under 490 for DPB1. Among the approximately 400 genotyped donors, around 81% belonged to the genetic ancestry cluster associated with self-reported Caucasian donors. Donor age, sex, ethnicity and CMV serostatus were compiled alongside the repertoire data. An earlier analysis of around 640 of the donors used high-throughput TCR beta sequencing to judge whether each TCR beta V gene segment behaved as functional or pseudogenic. Every discovery cohort repertoire had been produced on one sequencing platform. To predict cytomegalovirus infection status, the study combined high-throughput TCR immunosequencing, statistical association of individual TCRs with disease status, and machine learning. The study profiled the T cell repertoires of hundreds of subjects by immunosequencing and related them to cytomegalovirus serostatus. On average, about 200,000 unique TCR beta nucleotide sequences were sequenced per donor among about 400 genotyped donors of the cohort, with roughly 19% of those sequences being non-productive. Study-level results and caveats: Broadly in line with IMGT annotations, most TCR beta V segments showed up in productive rearrangements about 87% or about 30% of the time in an earlier analysis of several hundred of the donors. A later analysis found that TCR association rates varied across HLA loci, with DRB1 alleles showing the most associated TCRs and HLA-C alleles the fewest. A later analysis found that most CMV-associated TCR beta chains appeared HLA-restricted, with HLA associations seemingly driven largely by CMV exposure. The classifier was reported to diagnose cytomegalovirus status with high specificity and sensitivity in both the original and validation cohorts. In this cohort, only TCR beta chains were sequenced, and detectable features were limited by the absence of alpha or paired-chain data. In vitro tests confirmed that a few of the cytomegalovirus-associated TCR beta chains recognize cytomegalovirus antigens. Linkage disequilibrium might explain the correlated functional status among segregating V segments, but an unknown experimental factor could not be ruled out. Because HLA typing was missing for some donors at each locus, association tests included only the typed subset. An association between a missense DCLRE1C variant and V-gene and J-gene trimming of TCR beta chains was found in a later genetic analysis and replicated in an independent cohort. The only immune exposure information available for the cohort was CMV serostatus. In a later genetic analysis, fewer N-insertions in productive TCRs were reported among donors in an Asian-associated ancestry cluster than the approximately 670-donor mean. Because counts were too low, approximately 18 rarely observed V segments, including chromosome 9 orphons, were excluded from the earlier analysis of 587 of the donors. Assigning TCR associations to individual alleles was difficult when HLA alleles, especially DR and DQ, strongly co-occurred. Sequencing depth was assumed to be roughly uniform across donors in the presence/absence analyses, though that assumption may not hold. A later analysis associated 16,951 TCR beta sequences with specific HLA alleles at a false discovery rate of 0.05. Compared with equally common non-associated chains, HLA-associated TCR beta chains in a later analysis were more clonally expanded and had lower generation probabilities. The study gave a list of 150 to 200 TCR beta chains associated with cytomegalovirus. Across donors, most TCR sequences were observed very rarely, whereas some public TCRs were present in many individuals. It was suggested by the authors that the approach could potentially be generalized to other disease states and immunological phenotypes. A further reported finding was that TCR beta sequences accurately predicted the HLA-A and HLA-B alleles for most subjects in the first cohort. Several of the top co-occurrence clusters appeared to be linked to parvovirus B19, influenza, CMV and Epstein-Barr virus, according to a later analysis. A cluster of highly shared sequence variants was judged likely to represent a technical artifact of the sequencing pipeline. Some IMGT-functional V segments, including TRBV6-2 and TRBV6-3, could not be distinguished by the 87-base-pair reads and were therefore excluded.

Library preparation was by the immunoSEQ multiplex PCR assay. For the multiplex PCR, a mixture combining 60 forward primers for TCR Vbeta segments and 13 reverse primers for TCR Jbeta segments was used. The CDR3 region of rearranged TCR beta genes was amplified from genomic DNA by a multiplex PCR assay. The Illumina HiSeq System was used to sequence the amplified TCR beta libraries as 87-base-pair reads. As for the original processing: A later analysis tallied roughly 80 million unique TCR beta chains across the 610 or so repertoires, and about 10 million of those chains were shared by two or more donors. Raw reads were error-corrected and collapsed into unique sequences by a nearest-neighbor algorithm in which closely related sequences were merged to remove PCR and sequencing errors. V, D and J gene segments were assigned by aligning CDR3 sequences to IMGT reference sequences. Each retained sequence needed at least a six-nucleotide match to both a V gene segment and a J gene segment. A rearrangement counted as productive if the CDR3 had no stop codons and remained in frame with V and J, and every other rearrangement counted as non-productive. CDR3 was defined by IMGT convention, running from the second conserved V-encoded cysteine to the conserved J-encoded phenylalanine. Sequences without an unambiguous match to a single V gene segment were excluded from the earlier analysis of over 500 of the donors. In an earlier analysis of several hundred of the donors, V segments were called functional above 56.7% productive rearrangements and were called segregating when the between-donor standard deviation exceeded 5%. A statistical classification framework was developed to diagnose cytomegalovirus status using the catalog of TCR beta chain sequences. V and J gene assignment, in a later analysis, came from comparing TCR nucleotide sequences with IMGT/GENE-DB human TR gene sequences. Using the TCRdist pipeline, a later analysis assigned CDR3 sequences along with most-parsimonious VDJ recombination scenarios. A later analysis defined each TCR beta chain by its CDR3 amino acid sequence plus V-gene family, and excluded reads lacking a unique V-gene family. In a later analysis, nearly 600 highly shared, low-generation-probability nucleotide sequences were removed to address suspected cross-contamination and a sequencing artifact. For each public chain, a later analysis derived a clonal expansion index from normalized ranks of inferred template counts within each repertoire. In a later analysis, generation probabilities were computed using a VDJ recombination model fitted to out-of-frame rearrangements, and the results were checked against IGoR. Hypergeometric tests were used in a later analysis to score TCR-TCR, TCR-HLA and TCR-CMV co-occurrence, with a repertoire-size bias correction applied to the TCR pairs. In a later analysis, false discovery rates were estimated by permuting HLA or CMV assignments 20 times. In a later analysis, co-occurring TCRs were grouped using DBSCAN, and TCRdist sequence similarity was added for clustering within HLA-allele-positive subsets. Repertoires with fewer than 30,000 or more than 120,000 public chains, plus five repertoires with anomalous nucleotide sharing, were excluded from co-occurrence clustering. The immuneACCESS repertoire file appears here via TCRdb, limited to in-frame rearrangements. These files lack a portion of the clones; in checked studies, under half of the deficit traces to unresolved V genes, and the cause of the others is not known. The DNA gave D and trimming, while V, J and clone size come from that table. This sample gives about 180,000 clones in total; about 80% of them show up just once. In total, the top ten clones hold 2% to 2.5% of the sample.

From its cysteine to its phenylalanine, the CDR3 spans 16 amino acids. CDR3 DNA is the only sequence kept; it has 48 bases, read in frame from the first base. Per the germline V gene (reference sequence), SEHNR is the CDR1 and FQNEAQ is the CDR2. Worth noting for this clone: There is no known antigen for this receptor. At one end, the junction sequence differs from germline, possibly due to a read error.

The cohort was made up of around 720 healthy bone marrow donors. At the time of sampling, all cohort members were nominally healthy, though unrecorded immune exposures were likely present. The donor tested CMV seronegative and was one of the 352 seronegative cohort members. Each donor provided a peripheral blood sample, and peripheral blood mononuclear cells were used for TCR beta sequencing. The Qiagen DNeasy Blood Extraction Kit was used to extract genomic DNA from the blood cell samples. The origin of this receptor is a woman in her thirties in good health and CMV-seronegative. The sequencing sample was made of PBMCs. This receptor chain uses TRBV7-9 and TRBJ2-2, with TRBD1 tentatively as D gene (6 bases match). The bases read TGTTCCAGCAGCTTAGGCCCTACAGGGTTTGGCGGGGAGCTGTTTTTT. Protein translation: CSSSLGPTGFGGELFF.